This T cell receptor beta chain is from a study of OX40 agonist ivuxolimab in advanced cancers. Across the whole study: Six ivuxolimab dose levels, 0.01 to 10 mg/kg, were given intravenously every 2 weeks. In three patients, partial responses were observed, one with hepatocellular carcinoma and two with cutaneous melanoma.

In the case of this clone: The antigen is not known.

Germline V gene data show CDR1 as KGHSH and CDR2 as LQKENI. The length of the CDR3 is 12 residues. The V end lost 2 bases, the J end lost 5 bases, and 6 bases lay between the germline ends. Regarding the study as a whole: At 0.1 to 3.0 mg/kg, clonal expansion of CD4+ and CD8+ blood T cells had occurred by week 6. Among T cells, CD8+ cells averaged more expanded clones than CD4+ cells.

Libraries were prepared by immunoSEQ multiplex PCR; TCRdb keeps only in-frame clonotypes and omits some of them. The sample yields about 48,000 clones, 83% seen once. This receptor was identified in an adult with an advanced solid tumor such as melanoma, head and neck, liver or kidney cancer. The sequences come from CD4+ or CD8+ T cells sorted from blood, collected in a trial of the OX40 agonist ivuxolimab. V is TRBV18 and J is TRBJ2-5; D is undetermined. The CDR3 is CASSPNPETQYF. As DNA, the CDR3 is TGTGCCAGCTCACCAAATCCCGAGACCCAGTACTTC. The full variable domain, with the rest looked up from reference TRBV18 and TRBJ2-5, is NAGVMQNPRHLVRRRGQEARLRCSPMKGHSHVYWYRQLPEEGLKFMVYLQKENIIDESGMPKERFSAEFPKEGPSILRIQQVVRGDSAAYFCASSPNPETQYFGPGTRLLVL.